A single sample is the source of the 29 T cell receptor beta chains below, sequenced in a study of shared clonotypes between healthy human individuals. Method: immunoSEQ multiplex PCR; TCRdb's copy keeps in-frame clones and lacks some. This table has over 700,000 clones, 72% appearing once. Sequencing was performed on memory CD4+ T cells sorted from blood. Subset denoted: CD45RA-negative fraction. Receptor source: a woman aged 25 to 39 in good health.

V and J are TRBV7-8 and TRBJ1-1, with 8 nucleotides matching TRBD1. Germline V CDR1 and CDR2: SGHVS, FQNEAQ. After removal of 2 bases from V and 5 bases from J, the junction contained 4 bases not matched to a gene. There are 14 residues in the CDR3. CDR3 in amino acids: CASSLSQGATEAFF. CDR3 in DNA: TGTGCCAGCAGCTTATCTCAGGGGGCAACTGAAGCTTTCTTT. Full variable domain (rest looked up from reference TRBV7-8 and TRBJ1-1): GAGVSQSPRYKVAKRGQDVALRCDPISGHVSLFWYQQALGQGPEFLTYFQNEAQLDKSGLPSDRFFAERPEGSVSTLKIQRTQQEDSAVYLCASSLSQGATEAFFGQGTRLTVV.

This clone occurred once. The V call is TRBV5-1, the J call TRBJ2-1; 7 bases align to TRBD1. The V segment lost 4 bases and the J segment 4 bases; nucleotides outside the gene matches: 11. Germline CDR1 reads SGHRS; CDR2 reads YFSETQ. The CDR3 runs 16 residues. Here the CDR3 reads CASSEPGTDPYNEQFF. In nucleotides, the CDR3 is TGCGCCAGCAGCGAGCCCGGGACAGACCCTTACAATGAGCAGTTCTTC.

CDR3 in DNA: TGTGCCAGCAGCCTAAACCGTCCAGGAGGGGCTTTCTTT. Its protein is CASSLNRPGGAFF. The V and J genes are TRBV28 and TRBJ1-1; D gene unclear. V was shortened by 6 bases and J by 11 bases, with 19 bases between the two germline ends. Germline values: CDR1 MDHEN, CDR2 SYDVKM. This CDR3 is built from 13 residues. Combining the CDR3 with reference TRBV28 and TRBJ1-1 gives the whole variable domain DVKVTQSSRYLVKRTGEKVFLECVQDMDHENMFWYRQDPGLGLRLIYFSYDVKMKEKGDIPEGYSVSREKKERFSLILESASTNQTSMYLCASSLNRPGGAFFGQGTRLTVV.

The chain employs TRBV7-9 and TRBJ1-4; D is uncertain. Germline CDR1 and CDR2: SEHNR and FQNEAQ (reference sequence). Deletions cut 5 bases from V and 3 bases from J, with 10 bases between. The CDR3 totals 14 residues. The CDR3 DNA reads as TGTGCCAGCAGCGCTGGCGCTTCTAATGAAAAACTGTTTTTT. This encodes CASSAGASNEKLFF.

The J gene is TRBJ1-1, the V gene TRBV4-2, with 9 nucleotides matching TRBD1. This CDR3 is 20 amino acids long. Germline V gene lookup returns CDR1 LGHNA and CDR2 YNFKEQ. Trimming took 0 bases from V and 11 from J; bases not matched to a gene: 25. This CDR3 reads CASSQERRGTGKRYALPAFF. The CDR3 bases are TGTGCCAGCAGCCAAGAAAGGCGGGGGACAGGGAAACGATATGCCCTCCCGGCTTTCTTT.

The chain uses TRBV25-1 and TRBJ2-3, with 7 bases matching TRBD1. This CDR3 is 14 amino acids long. The ends lost 7 bases at V and 0 bases at J; junction bases unmatched: 4. Germline CDR1 reads MGHDK; CDR2 reads SYGVNS. The CDR3 sequence is CASKGQFSTDTQYF. DNA of the CDR3: TGTGCCAGCAAGGGACAGTTTAGCACAGATACGCAGTATTTT.

The chain links TRBV28 to TRBJ1-6; 9 nucleotides agree with TRBD1. This CDR3 comprises 16 residues. The V gene end was trimmed by 5 bases and the J gene end by 9 bases; junction bases not matched to a gene: 11. Germline V gives CDR1 MDHEN, CDR2 SYDVKM. DNA of the CDR3: TGTGCCAGCAGTCGAGCCGGGACAGGGTGGAGTTCACCCCTCCACTTT. Translation gives CASSRAGTGWSSPLHF.

The chain is built from TRBV11-1 and TRBJ2-1; 7 bases are shared with TRBD2. The CDR3 totals 15 residues. CDR1 and CDR2 from the germline V gene are SGHAT and FQDESV (reference sequence). After removal of 4 bases from V and 4 bases from J, the junction contained 7 bases not matched to a gene. For the CDR3, the DNA is TGTGCCAGCAGCTCGGGACTAAATTTTTACAATGAGCAGTTCTTC. Translated: CASSSGLNFYNEQFF.

This clone was seen a few times. This chain connects TRBV6-5 to TRBJ2-7; D is possibly TRBD1 (5 bases). Germline V CDR1 and CDR2: MNHEY, SVGAGI. Trimming cost V 11 bases and J 1 base, with 18 bases left between them. This CDR3 has 14 amino acids. As DNA, the CDR3 is TGTGCCCCCAGTCAGGGTAAGAAGTCCTACGAGCAGTACTTC. Translating gives CAPSQGKKSYEQYF.

As to this clone: Within the sample, other DNA sequences also encode this same CDR3. This chain uses TRBV5-1 with TRBJ2-5; TRBD1 matches at 8 bases. The CDR3 covers 13 residues. Germline V lookup: CDR1 SGHRS, CDR2 YFSETQ. Losses at the gene ends were 3 bases for V and 5 bases for J; bases not matched to a gene: 3. CDR3 in DNA: TGCGCCAGCAGCTATGGACAGGGTGAGACCCAGTACTTC. This gives the protein CASSYGQGETQYF. Full variable domain (rest looked up from reference TRBV5-1 and TRBJ2-5): KAGVTQTPRYLIKTRGQQVTLSCSPISGHRSVSWYQQTPGQGLQFLFEYFSETQRNKGNFPGRFSGRQFSNSRSEMNVSTLELGDSALYLCASSYGQGETQYFGPGTRLLVL.

The rearrangement joins TRBV6-1 to TRBJ2-7; 9 nucleotides line up with TRBD1. This CDR3 is 15 amino acids long. Germline-derived CDR1 and CDR2 are MNHNS and SASEGT. The V and J ends lost 6 bases and 0 bases, in that order; junction bases with no gene match: 6. CDR3 amino acids: CASREGTGSSYEQYF. The CDR3, as DNA: TGTGCCAGCAGGGAGGGGACAGGGAGCTCCTACGAGCAGTACTTC.

This clone was counted between two and nine times. This chain uses TRBV5-5 with TRBJ2-7; TRBD1 might be the D (6 bases). Per the germline V gene, CDR1 is SGHKS and CDR2 is YYEKEE (reference sequence). The CDR3 length is 16 residues. V was pared by 0 bases and J by 2 bases, with 15 bases between. The CDR3 loop is CASSLARPGVTYEQYF. CDR3 sequence (DNA): TGTGCCAGCAGCTTGGCACGGCCAGGGGTAACCTACGAGCAGTACTTC.

The chain carries TRBV2 and TRBJ1-2, with 9 positions matching TRBD1. CDR3 length equals 14 residues. The J segment lost 6 bases and the V segment lost 4 bases, leaving 6 bases of the junction unmatched. CDR1 is SNHLY and CDR2 is FYNNEI in the germline V gene. This CDR3 is CASSAQGAEDGYTF. In DNA form, the CDR3 reads TGTGCCAGCAGTGCACAGGGGGCTGAGGATGGCTACACCTTC.

V and J are TRBV2 and TRBJ2-2; maybe TRBD1 (6 bases). Germline V gene sequence: CDR1 SNHLY, CDR2 FYNNEI. Trimming shortened V by 4 bases and J by 6 bases, and 12 bases separated the two germline ends. The CDR3 is 14 residues long. Written as DNA, the CDR3 is TGTGCCAGCAGTGTGGGCAGGGGTGCCGGGGAGCTGTTTTTT. This gives the protein CASSVGRGAGELFF.

The rearrangement joins TRBV4-1 to TRBJ1-2; TRBD1 might be the D (6 bases). The CDR3 spans 15 residues. The germline gives CDR1 MGHRA, CDR2 YSYEKL. V lost 4 bases to trimming and J lost 0 bases, with 12 bases between them. CDR3 sequence reads: CASSPWTESNYGYTF. CDR3 nucleotide sequence: TGCGCCAGCAGCCCCTGGACAGAATCTAACTATGGCTACACCTTC.

The chain carries TRBV27 and TRBJ1-1, with D tentatively TRBD1 (5 bases). The CDR3 has 15 amino acids. Trimming took 2 bases from V and 4 from J, leaving 14 bases between them. The germline V gene encodes CDR1 MNHEY and CDR2 SMNVEV (reference sequence). Written as DNA, the CDR3 is TGTGCCAGCAGTTTAGTCTCGGGGGGGGGCACTGAAGCTTTCTTT. Translating it yields CASSLVSGGGTEAFF.

V and J are TRBV11-2 and TRBJ1-2; D unclear. Trimming took 5 bases from V and 3 from J, leaving 16 bases between them. The CDR3 is made up of 15 amino acids. Germline V gene lookup returns CDR1 SGHAT and CDR2 FQNNGV. In DNA form, the CDR3 reads TGTGCCAGCAGCGCCCAGACCGAGGACTACTATGGCTACACCTTC. Protein sequence: CASSAQTEDYYGYTF.

A note on this clone: One end of the junction varies from germline; a read error may be responsible. The rearrangement links TRBV28 to TRBJ2-1; D is possibly TRBD1 or TRBD2 (6 bases each). The CDR3 sequence is 13 residues long. The germline V gene encodes CDR1 MDHEN and CDR2 SYDVKM. The CDR3 region has the DNA TGTGCCAGCACTTTAGGGGGGTTCGATGAGCAGTTCTTC. It encodes CASTLGGFDEQFF.

The chain has TRBV4-2 and TRBJ2-4; 12 bases are a match to TRBD2. The CDR3 has 20 residues. CDR1 and CDR2 from the germline V gene are LGHNA and YNFKEQ. J lost 3 bases, V lost 2 bases, and 14 bases had no gene match. CDR3: CASSQPLGTSGRSDKNIQYF. For the CDR3, the DNA is TGTGCCAGCAGCCAACCCTTGGGGACTAGCGGGCGTTCGGACAAAAACATTCAGTACTTC.

CDR3 DNA: TGTGCCAGCAGGTCCTCCGGGACAGGGCGGAATGAGCAGTTCTTC. Amino acids: CASRSSGTGRNEQFF. V usage is TRBV6-5 and J usage is TRBJ2-1; 9 nucleotides match TRBD1. This CDR3 is built from 15 residues. Germline CDR1 and CDR2: MNHEY and SVGAGI. With 6 bases clipped from V and 7 bases from J, the junction kept 10 bases outside the gene matches.

The DNA for the CDR3 is TGTGCCAGTAGTATCCAGGGACAGAGTAATGAAAAACTGTTTTTT. It encodes CASSIQGQSNEKLFF. The genes are TRBV19 and TRBJ1-4; TRBD1 aligns across 7 bases. Germline CDR1 LNHDA, CDR2 SQIVND (reference sequence). This CDR3 is 15 amino acids long. V lost 3 bases to trimming and J lost 4 bases; unmatched junction nucleotides: 5.

The table lists this clone with many counts. As DNA, the CDR3 is TGTGCCAGCAGGGGGAGGGACACCGGGGAGCTGTTTTTT. It is translated as CASRGRDTGELFF. This chain connects TRBV6-1 to TRBJ2-2; 7 nucleotides agree with TRBD2. Germline-derived CDR1 and CDR2 are MNHNS and SASEGT. Trimming at V came to 6 bases and at J to 3 bases, leaving 1 base not matched to a gene. The CDR3 contains 13 residues.

V and J are TRBV7-3 and TRBJ2-3; 7 nucleotides agree with TRBD1. CDR3 size: 15 residues. Germline lookup yields CDR1 SGHTA and CDR2 FQGTGA. Trimming took 5 bases from V and 3 from J; bases not matched to a gene: 8. CDR3 amino acids: CASSPTDRWTDTQYF. The DNA of the CDR3 is TGTGCCAGCAGCCCCACGGACAGGTGGACAGATACGCAGTATTTT. Full variable domain (remainder filled in from reference TRBV7-3 and TRBJ2-3): GAGVSQTPSNKVTEKGKYVELRCDPISGHTALYWYRQSLGQGPEFLIYFQGTGAADDSGLPNDRFFAVRPEGSVSTLKIQRTERGDSAVYLCASSPTDRWTDTQYFGPGTRLTVL.

The chain is built from TRBV12-1 and TRBJ1-1. TRBV12-1 is labeled a pseudogene. The CDR3 consists of 13 residues. The CDR3 sequence: CASSFPGREEAFF. The DNA for the CDR3 is TGTGCCAGCAGCTTTCCAGGTAGGGAGGAAGCTTTCTTT.

This clone was seen a handful of times. The chain employs TRBV7-9 and TRBJ2-2; D unresolved. Germline V gene lookup returns CDR1 SEHNR and CDR2 FQNEAQ (reference sequence). Trimming took off 0 bases at V and 3 bases at J, with 8 bases between the two ends. The CDR3 length is 15 residues. The CDR3 region has the DNA TGTGCCAGCAGCTTAGCGGTTGGGTACACCGGGGAGCTGTTTTTT. Its protein is CASSLAVGYTGELFF.

This clone is a singleton in its sample. V and J are TRBV9 and TRBJ2-7; D is perhaps TRBD1 or TRBD2 (5 bases each). Deletions cut 0 bases from V and 1 base from J, with 14 bases between. Germline values: CDR1 SGDLS, CDR2 YYNGEE. CDR3 size: 16 residues. The CDR3 protein is CASSVATGLTSYEQYF. In nucleotides, the CDR3 is TGTGCCAGCAGCGTAGCTACAGGACTTACATCCTACGAGCAGTACTTC.

This chain connects TRBV5-1 to TRBJ2-2; D is unclear. CDR3 length: 15 amino acids. Trimming removed 0 bases at V and 0 bases at J, with 6 bases between. The germline CDR1 and CDR2 sequences are SGHRS and YFSETQ. CDR3 sequence reads: CASSLGTPNTGELFF. The CDR3 DNA follows: TGCGCCAGCAGCTTGGGGACCCCGAACACCGGGGAGCTGTTTTTT.

CDR3 protein: CASSVGTGFEQYF. CDR3 DNA: TGTGCCAGCAGTGTGGGTACAGGTTTCGAGCAGTACTTC. The chain uses TRBV6-5 and TRBJ2-7, with D possibly being TRBD1 (5 bases). The CDR3 is 13 residues long. Germline V lookup: CDR1 MNHEY, CDR2 SVGAGI. V lost 5 bases and J 6 bases, leaving 14 bases between the germline ends.

The rearrangement uses TRBV23-1 and TRBJ1-5; 9 bases align to TRBD1. TRBV23-1 is placed among ORFs of uncertain function. The CDR3 extends over 16 amino acids. The junction had 9 bases not matched to a gene; V was cut back by 5 bases and J by 4 bases. Here the CDR3 DNA reads TGCGCCAGCAGTTCACAGGACAGGGGAAGAAATCAGCCCCAGCATTTT. Its translation is CASSSQDRGRNQPQHF.